The 25 T cell receptor beta chains reported below all come from one sample, sequenced in a study of cytomegalovirus exposure and HLA in healthy donors. TCRdb's copy holds only in-frame clones and misses some; the assay was immunoSEQ multiplex PCR. The sample records 200,000 or so clones, about four fifths being singletons. Material for sequencing was PBMCs. The source is a man aged 18 to 29 in good health and CMV-seropositive.

The rearrangement links TRBV9 to TRBJ2-7, with 7 bases identical to TRBD1. V was pared by 3 bases and J by 3 bases, with 12 bases of the junction left unmatched. The CDR3 is 16 residues long. CDR1 is SGDLS and CDR2 is YYNGEE in the germline V gene. CDR3 region: CASSETPGTVYYEQYF. The CDR3 region has the DNA TGTGCCAGCAGCGAAACCCCTGGGACAGTATACTACGAGCAGTACTTC.

The chain uses TRBV29-1 and TRBJ2-7; D is possibly TRBD2 (6 bases). CDR3 length: 13 amino acids. Germline V gene data show CDR1 as SQVTM and CDR2 as ANQGSEA. V was cut by 1 base and J by 4 bases, with 11 bases left in between. The CDR3 protein is CSVEGLVGYEQYF. CDR3 bases: TGCAGCGTTGAAGGACTAGTTGGTTACGAGCAGTACTTC.

This clone is a singleton in its sample. The chain combines TRBV19 with TRBJ2-7; 8 nucleotides match TRBD1. V gave up 10 bases and J gave up 2 bases; unmatched junction bases: 4. Per the germline V gene, CDR1 is LNHDA and CDR2 is SQIVND (reference sequence). This CDR3 has 12 amino acids. The CDR3 sequence: CATGQGTYEQYF. The DNA of the CDR3 is TGTGCCACAGGACAGGGCACCTACGAGCAGTACTTC.

CDR3 sequence reads: CASSVSGTSGANTGELFF. The CDR3 DNA sequence: TGTGCCAGCAGCGTCTCCGGGACTAGCGGGGCGAACACCGGGGAGCTGTTTTTT. This chain uses TRBV9 with TRBJ2-2, with 13 bases lining up with TRBD2. Per germline, CDR1 SGDLS and CDR2 YYNGEE. The CDR3 runs 18 residues. V was clipped by 2 bases and J by 0 bases; unmatched bases: 4.

This sequence joins TRBV5-6 and TRBJ1-5; D might be TRBD1 (6 bases). Germline V gene sequence: CDR1 SGHDT, CDR2 YYEEEE. The CDR3 is 15 amino acids. V lost 1 base and J 7 bases, leaving 15 bases between the germline ends. This chain's CDR3 is CASSLSLWGQQPQHF. CDR3 in DNA: TGTGCCAGCAGCTTGAGTCTTTGGGGGCAACAGCCCCAGCATTTT.

Worth noting for this clone: At the DNA level, this CDR3 is encoded by other sequences in the same sample as well. The V and J genes are TRBV5-1 and TRBJ1-5; D is perhaps TRBD1 (5 bases). The V and J ends lost 0 bases and 0 bases respectively, with 10 bases between them. CDR3 length: 16 amino acids. Germline lookup yields CDR1 SGHRS and CDR2 YFSETQ. CDR3 loop: CASSLGSGGSNQPQHF. CDR3 nucleotides: TGCGCCAGCAGCTTGGGGTCCGGGGGTAGCAATCAGCCCCAGCATTTT.

V is TRBV18 and J is TRBJ2-5; 7 bases are a match to TRBD2. V lost 1 base to trimming and J lost 1 base; unmatched junction nucleotides: 3. CDR3 size: 15 residues. In germline, CDR1 is KGHSH, CDR2 LQKENI. The CDR3 loop reads CASSPLGRPQETQYF. For the CDR3, the DNA is TGTGCCAGCTCACCACTCGGGAGGCCCCAAGAGACCCAGTACTTC.

V gene TRBV6-6 combines with J gene TRBJ1-1, with TRBD1 as a possible D gene (6 bases). The V end was cut by 8 bases, the J end by 2 bases, with 12 bases between. The CDR3 runs 13 residues. Germline V gene sequence: CDR1 MNHNY, CDR2 SVGAGI (reference sequence). The DNA for the CDR3 is TGTGCCAGCCTCCCGGACAGAAACACTGAAGCTTTCTTT. Amino acids: CASLPDRNTEAFF.

The chain joins TRBV7-9 to TRBJ2-7; 8 bases agree with TRBD1. V lost 5 bases and J lost 1; bases outside the gene matches: 7. This CDR3 comprises 15 residues. Germline loops: CDR1 SEHNR, CDR2 FQNEAQ (reference sequence). The CDR3 is CASSPRDRLSYEQYF. The CDR3 DNA sequence: TGTGCCAGCAGCCCCCGGGACAGGTTGTCCTACGAGCAGTACTTC.

The CDR3 loop reads CASSPWDRGLGSNIQYF. The CDR3 DNA sequence: TGTGCCAGCAGCCCATGGGACAGGGGGCTCGGCAGCAACATTCAGTACTTC. This rearrangement joins TRBV9 to TRBJ2-4; 12 bases map to TRBD1. The CDR3 is 17 residues long. J was trimmed by 7 bases and V by 4 bases; bases with no gene match: 12. From germline, CDR1 is SGDLS and CDR2 YYNGEE.

The chain joins TRBV9 to TRBJ2-3; 9 nucleotides align to TRBD2. Germline V gene data show CDR1 as SGDLS and CDR2 as YYNGEE. The V segment lost 2 bases and the J segment 5 bases; nucleotides outside the gene matches: 9. CDR3 size: 16 residues. The CDR3 reads CASSVVGGRAIDTQYF. The CDR3 DNA is TGTGCCAGCAGCGTTGTTGGCGGGAGGGCGATAGATACGCAGTATTTT.

The V gene is TRBV4-3, the J gene TRBJ2-1; 7 bases map to TRBD2. CDR1 LGHNA and CDR2 YSLEER come from the germline V gene. This CDR3 has 16 residues. Trimming took 4 bases from V and 4 from J; bases not matched to a gene: 10. The DNA of the CDR3 is TGCGCCAGCAGCCTCTCGGGGGGTCGGGTTTACAATGAGCAGTTCTTC. It translates to CASSLSGGRVYNEQFF.

Regarding this clone: Other DNA variants within this sample encode the same CDR3. V usage is TRBV27 and J usage is TRBJ2-1; D remains ambiguous. The germline CDR1 and CDR2 sequences are MNHEY and SMNVEV (reference sequence). The CDR3 loop spans 12 amino acids. Trimming pared 6 bases from V and 4 bases from J, leaving 7 bases between. The CDR3 DNA follows: TGTGCCAGCAGCTCCTTATACAATGAGCAGTTCTTC. Protein sequence: CASSSLYNEQFF.

The chain links TRBV5-1 to TRBJ2-5; TRBD2 matches 7 bases. Germline V lookup: CDR1 SGHRS, CDR2 YFSETQ. The V and J ends lost 3 bases and 1 base, in that order; junction bases with no gene match: 9. The CDR3 loop spans 16 amino acids. CDR3 region: CASSSLRGSPQETQYF. The CDR3 nucleotides are TGCGCCAGCAGCTCCCTGCGGGGGAGTCCCCAAGAGACCCAGTACTTC. Looking up the rest from reference TRBV5-1 and TRBJ2-5 gives the full variable domain: KAGVTQTPRYLIKTRGQQVTLSCSPISGHRSVSWYQQTPGQGLQFLFEYFSETQRNKGNFPGRFSGRQFSNSRSEMNVSTLELGDSALYLCASSSLRGSPQETQYFGPGTRLLVL.

As to this clone: The junction differs from germline at one of its ends, possibly a read error. The chain employs TRBV7-6 and TRBJ2-5; 7 nucleotides agree with TRBD1. CDR3 size: 11 residues. Germline V gives CDR1 SGHVS, CDR2 FNYEAQ. The CDR3 sequence is CASSTGQAQYF. In DNA, the CDR3 is TGTGCCAGCAGCACTGGACAGGCCCAATACTTC.

This clone was seen once. J is TRBJ2-7 and V is TRBV7-6, with 8 positions matching TRBD2. CDR3 length: 13 residues. Germline CDR1 reads SGHVS; CDR2 reads FNYEAQ. V lost 5 bases, J lost 2 bases, and 2 bases stayed unmatched. CDR3 bases: TGTGCCAGCAGCCAAGCGGGAGCCTACGAGCAGTACTTC. It specifies CASSQAGAYEQYF.

The rearrangement links TRBV7-8 to TRBJ2-5; 9 bases fit TRBD1. CDR3 size: 14 residues. J lost 3 bases, V lost 5 bases, and 4 bases had no gene match. Germline CDR1 reads SGHVS; CDR2 reads FQNEAQ. The CDR3 sequence is CASSRDRVEETQYF. The CDR3 DNA follows: TGTGCCAGCAGCCGGGACAGGGTGGAAGAGACCCAGTACTTC.

The V and J genes are TRBV6-6 and TRBJ2-5; a possible D gene is TRBD2 (5 bases). V lost 0 bases and J lost 0, with 5 bases in between. CDR3 length: 14 residues. The germline V gene encodes CDR1 MNHNY and CDR2 SVGAGI (reference sequence). The CDR3 DNA reads TGTGCCAGCAGTTACTCGAGGGACCAAGAGACCCAGTACTTC. Its protein is CASSYSRDQETQYF.

The chain combines TRBV27 with TRBJ2-2; D perhaps matches TRBD2 (6 bases). Germline values: CDR1 MNHEY, CDR2 SMNVEV (reference sequence). This CDR3 comprises 13 residues. With 7 bases removed from V and 10 bases from J, the gap between germline ends came to 16 bases. CDR3 DNA sequence: TGTGCCAGCAACCCGACCGGGGGACCGGAGCTGTTTTTT. It translates to CASNPTGGPELFF.

V usage is TRBV18 and J usage is TRBJ2-7; D is perhaps TRBD2 (5 bases). The CDR3 length is 14 residues. V gave up 0 bases and J gave up 4 bases, with 10 bases separating them. Germline CDR1 and CDR2: KGHSH and LQKENI. The CDR3 is CASSPPLGVYEQYF. CDR3 nucleotides: TGTGCCAGCTCACCACCGTTGGGAGTTTACGAGCAGTACTTC.

In its sample, this clone was seen once. In DNA form, the CDR3 reads TGTGCCAGCAGCTTAGGACAGGCCTCCTACAATGAGCAGTTCTTC. Translated, it gives CASSLGQASYNEQFF. The genes are TRBV7-3 and TRBJ2-1; 7 positions agree with TRBD1. Germline loops: CDR1 SGHTA, CDR2 FQGTGA. The CDR3 runs 15 residues. The V and J ends lost 2 bases and 0 bases, in that order; junction bases with no gene match: 1.

CDR3 protein: CASSVGVANTDTQYF. The CDR3 bases are TGTGCCAGCAGCGTAGGGGTAGCGAACACAGATACGCAGTATTTT. The chain carries TRBV9 and TRBJ2-3; tentative D call: TRBD2 (5 bases). CDR3 size: 15 residues. Trimming pared 0 bases from V and 2 bases from J, leaving 10 bases between. From germline, CDR1 is SGDLS and CDR2 YYNGEE.

The rearrangement uses TRBV5-6 and TRBJ1-1, with TRBD1 identical over 7 bases. The CDR3 totals 14 residues. Germline lookup yields CDR1 SGHDT and CDR2 YYEEEE. Germline trimming cut 0 bases from V and 4 bases from J; bases unmatched to any gene: 3. The CDR3 nucleotides read TGTGCCAGCAGCTTGGTAGGGGGCGGCACTGAAGCTTTCTTT. Protein product: CASSLVGGGTEAFF.

This clone was observed a handful of times. The CDR3 protein is CASSYPGQSYEQYF. CDR3 coding DNA: TGTGCCAGCAGTTACCCAGGACAGTCCTACGAGCAGTACTTC. The gene calls are TRBV6-5 and TRBJ2-7; possibly TRBD1 for D (6 bases). The CDR3 is made up of 14 amino acids. Trimming took 2 bases from V and 1 from J, leaving 9 bases between them. CDR1 is MNHEY and CDR2 is SVGAGI in the germline V gene.

This chain links TRBV18 with TRBJ2-1, with no clear D. The CDR3 covers 14 residues. Trimming removed 1 base at V and 6 bases at J, with 10 bases between. Germline V gene data show CDR1 as KGHSH and CDR2 as LQKENI. CDR3 DNA sequence: TGTGCCAGCTCACCACTTCAATACACCAATGAGCAGTTCTTC. It encodes CASSPLQYTNEQFF.